This entry lists 16 T cell receptor beta chains sequenced from one sample in a study of T cells in narcolepsy (dated by TCRdb to 2017 to 2018). Library prep was done by the immunoSEQ multiplex PCR assay. Sourced from immuneACCESS, this table was stored by TCRdb with only in-frame sequences that have V and J called. A share of the clones is absent; for the studies checked, an unresolved V gene accounts for under half, and the remainder has no known explanation. Within this sample are some 30,000 clones, with around 83% of them counted one time only. The ten most abundant clones make up about 3% of the sample. The sample taken for sequencing was CD45RA- memory CD4+ T cells from PBMCs. In the paper's terms, the cell subset or site label means: memory T cells sorted ex vivo from peripheral blood. The receptors come from a human donor with narcolepsy.

The V and J genes are TRBV5-1 and TRBJ2-7; 12 nucleotides align to TRBD2. This CDR3 has 14 amino acids. Germline values: CDR1 SGHRS, CDR2 YFSETQ. J gave up 3 bases and V 7 bases, and 5 bases lay outside the gene matches. The CDR3 loop reads CASYRTSGDYEQYF. As DNA, the CDR3 is TGCGCCAGCTACAGGACTAGCGGGGACTACGAGCAGTACTTC.

There are a few counts of this clone. The chain carries TRBV28 and TRBJ2-7; D gene unclear. The CDR3 contains 11 residues. Germline V gives CDR1 MDHEN, CDR2 SYDVKM. Trimming cost V 5 bases and J 5 bases, with 7 bases left between them. DNA for the CDR3: TGTGCCAGCAGTCCCTGGGACGAGCAGTACTTC. Amino acid sequence: CASSPWDEQYF. The complete variable domain, with remaining parts taken from reference TRBV28 and TRBJ2-7, reads DVKVTQSSRYLVKRTGEKVFLECVQDMDHENMFWYRQDPGLGLRLIYFSYDVKMKEKGDIPEGYSVSREKKERFSLILESASTNQTSMYLCASSPWDEQYFGPGTRLTVT.

This chain joins TRBV19 and TRBJ1-5; D call uncertain. The germline V gene has CDR1 LNHDA and CDR2 SQIVND (reference sequence). V was trimmed by 6 bases and J by 4 bases, leaving 10 bases between them. The CDR3 totals 13 residues. The CDR3 DNA is TGTGCCAGTAGGGTGGGTCTTAATCAGCCCCAGCATTTT. This encodes CASRVGLNQPQHF.

This rearrangement joins TRBV5-1 to TRBJ2-1; possibly TRBD2 for D (6 bases). CDR3 size: 14 residues. The germline gives CDR1 SGHRS, CDR2 YFSETQ. Trimming pared 6 bases from V and 7 bases from J, leaving 17 bases between. The CDR3 sequence is CASTPELARNEQFF. The CDR3 nucleotides read TGCGCCAGCACCCCTGAACTAGCAAGGAATGAGCAGTTCTTC.

The chain has TRBV19 and TRBJ1-2; 11 bases fit TRBD1. The germline CDR1 and CDR2 sequences are LNHDA and SQIVND (reference sequence). CDR3 size: 15 residues. V gave up 4 bases and J gave up 5 bases; unmatched junction bases: 6. CDR3 sequence reads: CASSTGQGARYGYTF. Written as DNA, the CDR3 is TGTGCCAGTAGTACCGGACAGGGGGCGAGGTATGGCTACACCTTC. Filled out from reference TRBV19 and TRBJ1-2, the complete variable domain reads DGGITQSPKYLFRKEGQNVTLSCEQNLNHDAMYWYRQDPGQGLRLIYYSQIVNDFQKGDIAEGYSVSREKKESFPLTVTSAQKNPTAFYLCASSTGQGARYGYTFGSGTRLTVV.

The chain links TRBV7-2 to TRBJ2-1; D could derive from TRBD1 or TRBD2 (5 bases each). The CDR3 runs to 15 residues. V lost 3 bases and J lost 5, with 14 bases in between. Germline assignment: CDR1 SGHTA and CDR2 FQGNSA. CDR3 region: CASSFTTRGHNEQFF. DNA of the CDR3: TGTGCCAGCAGCTTCACCACGAGGGGCCACAATGAGCAGTTCTTC.

The chain carries TRBV7-6 and TRBJ1-2, with TRBD1 as a possible D gene (5 bases). The V end was cut by 3 bases, the J end by 4 bases, with 15 bases between. Germline-derived CDR1 and CDR2 are SGHVS and FNYEAQ. The CDR3 loop spans 15 amino acids. The CDR3 reads CASSFNRGRGYGYTF. DNA of the CDR3: TGTGCCAGCAGCTTTAATAGGGGAAGGGGCTATGGCTACACCTTC.

The chain carries TRBV5-4 and TRBJ1-6, with D tentatively TRBD1 (5 bases). CDR3 length equals 15 residues. V was clipped by 3 bases and J by 4 bases, with 11 bases between them. Germline V lookup: CDR1 SGHNT, CDR2 YYREEE (reference sequence). Here the CDR3 reads CASSSPGGYNSPLHF. In DNA form, the CDR3 reads TGTGCCAGCAGCTCGCCCGGGGGATATAATTCACCCCTCCACTTT.

In this sample, this clone turned up a few times. V is TRBV7-9 and J is TRBJ1-2; no definite D call. V lost 5 bases, J lost 4 bases, and 11 bases lay in between. CDR1 is SEHNR and CDR2 is FQNEAQ in the germline V gene (reference sequence). This CDR3 spans 13 amino acids. The CDR3 DNA reads as TGTGCCAGCAGCCCGTCCCGGGTCTATGGCTACACCTTC. Amino acid sequence: CASSPSRVYGYTF.

CDR3 DNA sequence: TGTGCCAGCAGTGCGCCGCGCCCGGGACAGCGGGCTTTCTTT. The encoded protein is CASSAPRPGQRAFF. V usage is TRBV27 and J usage is TRBJ1-1; the match to TRBD1 covers 7 bases. The V gene end was trimmed by 5 bases and the J gene end by 11 bases; junction bases not matched to a gene: 14. CDR3 length: 14 amino acids. Germline CDR1 MNHEY, CDR2 SMNVEV (reference sequence).

V and J are TRBV7-2 and TRBJ2-3, with TRBD2 matching 8 bases. V trimming: 4 bases; J trimming: 2 bases; junction bases outside the gene matches: 5. This CDR3 has 15 amino acids. CDR1 and CDR2 from the germline V gene are SGHTA and FQGNSA. CDR3: CASSSVAGLTDTQYF. CDR3 nucleotide sequence: TGTGCCAGCAGCTCCGTAGCGGGACTCACAGATACGCAGTATTTT.

The V call is TRBV19, the J call TRBJ1-1; D possibly corresponds to TRBD1 (5 bases). Trimming removed 7 bases at V and 3 bases at J, with 18 bases between. This CDR3 is built from 15 residues. CDR1 is LNHDA and CDR2 is SQIVND in the germline V gene (reference sequence). The CDR3 coding sequence is TGTGCCAGTACCCCTTGGGAGGGGTTGGACACTGAAGCTTTCTTT. Translated, it gives CASTPWEGLDTEAFF.

This clone was observed once. V gene TRBV10-3 combines with J gene TRBJ2-1; TRBD1 matches at 7 bases. Per the germline V gene, CDR1 is ENHRY and CDR2 is SYGVKD. The ends lost 6 bases at V and 5 bases at J; junction bases unmatched: 4. The CDR3 length is 13 residues. The CDR3 reads CAISSTGNNEQFF. The CDR3 DNA is TGTGCCATCAGCTCGACAGGGAACAATGAGCAGTTCTTC.

DNA of the CDR3: TGCGCCAGCAGCCAAGTTTTAGAGTTTATCCAGCCCCAGCATTTT. This translates into CASSQVLEFIQPQHF. The V and J genes are TRBV4-1 and TRBJ1-5; D unclear. CDR1 and CDR2 from the germline V gene are MGHRA and YSYEKL. The CDR3 totals 15 residues. Trimming took off 1 base at V and 7 bases at J, with 14 bases between the two ends.

This clone was observed once. The rearrangement uses TRBV7-2 and TRBJ1-5, with D possibly TRBD1 on 5 matching bases. Trimming removed 1 base from V and 3 bases from J, with 7 bases in between. The germline V gene encodes CDR1 SGHTA and CDR2 FQGNSA. The CDR3 consists of 14 residues. Here the CDR3 reads CASSLGQFNQPQHF. Written as DNA, the CDR3 is TGTGCCAGCAGCTTAGGACAGTTCAATCAGCCCCAGCATTTT.

The rearrangement joins TRBV5-1 to TRBJ2-3; D not certain. Germline-derived CDR1 and CDR2 are SGHRS and YFSETQ. This CDR3 region has 14 residues. Trimming took off 4 bases at V and 6 bases at J, with 15 bases between the two ends. As DNA, the CDR3 is TGCGCCAGCAGCCCCATCCAGGTGGCGGATACGCAGTATTTT. It codes for CASSPIQVADTQYF.